A selection of T cell receptor beta chains follows, all from one sample in a study of blood T cell repertoires in COVID-19. Only in-frame clones appear in the TCRdb table, and some are missing; sequencing was by immunoSEQ multiplex PCR. The data show under 450,000 clones, around 88% seen once. The sequenced sample consisted of peripheral blood. The source is a woman aged 55-70 years with COVID-19, enrolled during active disease. Both conserved end residues are part of each CDR3. The order of the fields is D gene, clone size, CDR3 length, J gene, V gene, CDR3 protein, CDR3 DNA. A D gene is named only where the DNA matches it firmly. For some rows the clone size is stated as once, few or many, or as a class when expanded; others skip it.

>-|-|15|TRBJ2-1|TRBV5-5
CASSPPGSSYNEQFF
TGTGCCAGCAGCCCCCCTGGGAGCTCCTACAATGAGCAGTTCTTC
>TRBD1|-|13|TRBJ1-4|TRBV30
CAWSQGVFEKLFF
TGTGCCTGGAGTCAGGGGGTATTTGAAAAACTGTTTTTT
>TRBD1|-|18|TRBJ2-3|TRBV6-2/TRBV6-3
CASSYSGGQGSSTDTQYF
TGTGCCAGCAGTTACTCCGGCGGACAGGGGAGCAGCACAGATACGCAGTATTTT
>TRBD2|-|14|TRBJ2-7|TRBV29-1
CSVGSGASMNEQYF
TGCAGCGTTGGTAGCGGGGCTTCCATGAACGAGCAGTACTTC
>TRBD1|once|17|TRBJ1-1|TRBV10-3
CAISETGQDRVNTEAFF
TGTGCCATCAGTGAGACGGGACAGGACAGGGTGAACACTGAAGCTTTCTTT
>TRBD2|-|19|TRBJ2-1|TRBV4-3
CASSQVVAGGLVSYNEQFF
TGCGCCAGCAGCCAAGTTGTGGCGGGGGGCCTTGTTTCATACAATGAGCAGTTCTTC
>TRBD1|-|15|TRBJ1-1|TRBV5-4
CASSPLTGAITEAFF
TGTGCCAGCAGCCCGTTAACAGGGGCCATCACTGAAGCTTTCTTT
>-|-|15|TRBJ1-2|TRBV10-3
CAISGRQEENYGYTF
TGTGCCATCAGTGGTCGGCAGGAGGAGAACTATGGCTACACCTTC
>-|-|14|TRBJ1-2|TRBV18
CASSPLGGAEGYTF
TGTGCCAGCTCCCCCTTGGGGGGGGCTGAAGGCTACACCTTC
>-|few|10|TRBJ1-2|TRBV30
CAWESYGYTF
TGTGCCTGGGAATCGTATGGCTACACCTTC
>-|-|13|TRBJ2-5|TRBV19
CASSIDSRETQYF
TGTGCCAGTAGTATAGATAGCCGAGAGACCCAGTACTTC
>TRBD2|-|16|TRBJ2-7|TRBV6-1
CASSEFGGAKYYEQYF
TGTGCCAGCAGTGAATTCGGGGGGGCTAAGTACTACGAGCAGTACTTC
>-|-|13|TRBJ1-3|TRBV7-9
CASGREEGNTIYF
TGTGCCAGCGGCCGCGAGGAGGGAAACACCATATATTTT
>TRBD2|-|15|TRBJ2-5|TRBV7-7
CASSPPAGGPETQYF
TGTGCCAGCAGCCCCCCGGCGGGGGGCCCGGAGACCCAGTACTTC
>-|-|13|TRBJ2-7|TRBV21-1
CATTRISTYEQYF
TGTGCCACCACAAGAATAAGTACCTACGAGCAGTACTTC
>TRBD2|-|14|TRBJ2-1|TRBV4-1
CASSHAGAYNEQFF
TGCGCCAGCAGCCACGCGGGGGCCTACAATGAGCAGTTCTTC